Each of the 23 T cell receptor beta chains below was sequenced from the same sample in a study of cytomegalovirus exposure and HLA in healthy donors. Some clones are missing from TCRdb's copy, which holds only in-frame ones; the method was immunoSEQ multiplex PCR. The sample has 65,000 to 90,000 clones, around nine tenths seen once. Sample: PBMCs. Every receptor here comes from a woman aged 18 to 35 in good health and CMV-seropositive.

This chain links TRBV5-4 with TRBJ1-2; TRBD1 matches at 7 bases. The germline CDR1 and CDR2 sequences are SGHNT and YYREEE (reference sequence). V was pared by 2 bases and J by 3 bases, with 7 bases of the junction left unmatched. The CDR3 has 15 residues. CDR3 in amino acids: CASSLVRGNDYGYTF. CDR3 nucleotide sequence: TGTGCCAGCAGCTTAGTCAGGGGGAACGACTATGGCTACACCTTC.

The V call is TRBV19, the J call TRBJ2-5; 7 bases line up with TRBD2. The germline V gene encodes CDR1 LNHDA and CDR2 SQIVND (reference sequence). The CDR3 extends over 14 amino acids. Trimming removed 5 bases from V and 1 base from J; junction bases left unmatched: 4. The CDR3 nucleotides read TGTGCCAGTAGTTGGGGGGGGAGCCAAGAGACCCAGTACTTC. Its translation is CASSWGGSQETQYF.

Turning to this clone: An end of the junction differs from the germline gene, which may be a read error. This rearrangement joins TRBV13 to TRBJ2-3; TRBD1 might be the D (6 bases). CDR3 size: 15 residues. Germline CDR1 is PRHDT and CDR2 is FYEKMQ (reference sequence). The CDR3 loop is CAGSLGNRVSDTQYF. The CDR3, as DNA: TGTGCCGGCAGCTTGGGCAACAGGGTATCGGATACGCAGTATTTT.

This rearrangement joins TRBV7-9 to TRBJ1-1; no firm D call. Deletions cut 5 bases from V and 5 bases from J, with 9 bases between. The CDR3 length is 12 residues. Per germline, CDR1 SEHNR and CDR2 FQNEAQ (reference sequence). The CDR3 sequence: CASSPTVTEAFF. The DNA of the CDR3 is TGTGCCAGCAGCCCTACAGTAACTGAAGCTTTCTTT.

This rearrangement joins TRBV6-6 to TRBJ2-3; 10 bases map to TRBD2. This CDR3 has 16 amino acids. After removal of 6 bases from V and 0 bases from J, the junction contained 6 bases not matched to a gene. The V gene's germline CDR1 is MNHNY and CDR2 SVGAGI (reference sequence). For the CDR3, the DNA is TGTGCCAGCAGACAGCGGGGGGGTGCTAGCACAGATACGCAGTATTTT. Protein: CASRQRGGASTDTQYF.

The gene calls are TRBV27 and TRBJ2-5, with TRBD1 identical over 7 bases. Losses at the gene ends were 5 bases for V and 7 bases for J; bases not matched to a gene: 10. The CDR3 is 14 residues long. Germline V gene data show CDR1 as MNHEY and CDR2 as SMNVEV (reference sequence). The CDR3 DNA is TGTGCCAGCAGTCCAGACAGGGCGCGTGCGACCCAGTACTTC. Its protein product is CASSPDRARATQYF.

The CDR3 DNA follows: TGTGCCAGCGGACTAAGGGAGGACACTGAAGCTTTCTTT. This translates into CASGLREDTEAFF. This chain joins TRBV2 and TRBJ1-1, with D uncertain. The V gene's germline CDR1 is SNHLY and CDR2 FYNNEI. V was pared by 8 bases and J by 3 bases, with 13 bases between. The CDR3 totals 13 residues.

This chain connects TRBV5-4 to TRBJ2-1; D ambiguous. The length of the CDR3 is 12 residues. The V and J ends lost 0 bases and 5 bases respectively, with 3 bases between them. Germline V gene sequence: CDR1 SGHNT, CDR2 YYREEE (reference sequence). In DNA, the CDR3 is TGTGCCAGCAGCTTGGCAGACAATGAGCAGTTCTTC. Translating gives CASSLADNEQFF.

The rearrangement links TRBV6-5 to TRBJ2-1; 8 bases line up with TRBD2. Germline V CDR1 and CDR2: MNHEY, SVGAGI. Germline trimming cut 2 bases from V and 6 bases from J; bases unmatched to any gene: 3. The CDR3 has 14 residues. The CDR3 spells CASSYDLAGNEQFF. The CDR3 region has the DNA TGTGCCAGCAGTTACGATCTAGCGGGCAATGAGCAGTTCTTC.

This sequence joins TRBV2 and TRBJ2-2, with D possibly TRBD1 on 8 matching bases. Per the germline V gene, CDR1 is SNHLY and CDR2 is FYNNEI. The CDR3 spans 14 residues. V gave up 11 bases and J gave up 7 bases, with 20 bases separating them. The CDR3 spells CADTPTGEGGELFF. The CDR3 nucleotides read TGTGCCGACACCCCGACAGGGGAGGGCGGGGAGCTGTTTTTT.

This chain links TRBV4-1 with TRBJ1-5; 8 positions match TRBD1. Germline V gene data show CDR1 as MGHRA and CDR2 as YSYEKL. The junction had 3 bases not matched to a gene; V was cut back by 2 bases and J by 6 bases. The CDR3 totals 14 residues. In DNA form, the CDR3 reads TGCGCCAGCAGCCAAACGACAGGGGTTCAGCCCCAGCATTTT. Its protein product is CASSQTTGVQPQHF.

This clone was detected a few times. The rearrangement joins TRBV4-1 to TRBJ1-5; the D gene is possibly TRBD1 (6 bases). Trimming stripped 3 bases from V and 4 bases from J, with 13 bases between. The germline V gene has CDR1 MGHRA and CDR2 YSYEKL. The CDR3 contains 15 residues. CDR3 coding DNA: TGCGCCAGCAGCCAGTACCGGGACACTAATCAGCCCCAGCATTTT. It yields the protein CASSQYRDTNQPQHF.

The chain carries TRBV9 and TRBJ2-1; 10 nucleotides match TRBD2. V gave up 0 bases and J gave up 3 bases; unmatched junction bases: 0. Germline V gene sequence: CDR1 SGDLS, CDR2 YYNGEE. CDR3 size: 15 residues. The CDR3 loop reads CASSVGTSGYNEQFF. CDR3 sequence (DNA): TGTGCCAGCAGCGTAGGGACTAGCGGCTACAATGAGCAGTTCTTC. Using reference TRBV9 and TRBJ2-1 for the parts outside the CDR3, the full variable domain is DSGVTQTPKHLITATGQRVTLRCSPRSGDLSVYWYQQSLDQGLQFLIQYYNGEERAKGNILERFSAQQFPDLHSELNLSSLELGDSALYFCASSVGTSGYNEQFFGPGTRLTVL.

The chain is built from TRBV27 and TRBJ2-2, with 9 bases fitting TRBD1. V lost 5 bases and J lost 7; bases outside the gene matches: 8. The CDR3 runs 15 residues. The germline V gene encodes CDR1 MNHEY and CDR2 SMNVEV (reference sequence). The CDR3: CASSPLQGAIGELFF. CDR3 bases: TGTGCCAGCAGTCCATTACAGGGGGCGATCGGGGAGCTGTTTTTT.

The chain uses TRBV7-9 and TRBJ1-4; unclear D gene. This CDR3 region has 16 residues. V was pared by 5 bases and J by 3 bases, with 16 bases between. Germline assignment: CDR1 SEHNR and CDR2 FQNEAQ (reference sequence). CDR3 sequence (DNA): TGTGCCAGCAGCAAACCCGTAGGCGGGGCTAATGAAAAACTGTTTTTT. It specifies CASSKPVGGANEKLFF. The full variable domain, in which reference TRBV7-9 and TRBJ1-4 provide the parts outside the CDR3, is DTGVSQNPRHKITKRGQNVTFRCDPISEHNRLYWYRQTLGQGPEFLTYFQNEAQLEKSRLLSDRFSAERPKGSFSTLEIQRTEQGDSAMYLCASSKPVGGANEKLFFGSGTQLSVL.

The CDR3 coding sequence is TGTGCCAGCAGTGAGAGACAGACCCTCTACAATGAGCAGTTCTTC. Translated: CASSERQTLYNEQFF. The genes are TRBV6-1 and TRBJ2-1; perhaps TRBD1 as D (5 bases). Trimming shortened V by 3 bases and J by 3 bases, and 12 bases separated the two germline ends. The CDR3 is 15 residues long. Per germline, CDR1 MNHNS and CDR2 SASEGT.

The CDR3 coding sequence is TGTGCCAGCAGCTTGACCAGTAGCGGGGCCTACGAGCAGTACTTC. This translates into CASSLTSSGAYEQYF. V gene TRBV5-6 combines with J gene TRBJ2-7, with 8 bases that match TRBD2. Losses at the gene ends were 1 base for V and 2 bases for J; bases not matched to a gene: 5. Germline lookup yields CDR1 SGHDT and CDR2 YYEEEE. This CDR3 region has 15 residues.

The rearrangement joins TRBV21-1 to TRBJ1-4. TRBV21-1 represents a pseudogene. The CDR3 has 18 amino acids. CDR3 nucleotide sequence: TGTGCCAGCAGCAAGAGGACTGACATCATATTATGGGGAGAAAAACTGTTTTTT. The encoded protein is CASSKRTDIILWGEKLFF.

The rearrangement links TRBV10-3 to TRBJ1-1, with a possible D match to TRBD1 (5 bases). The CDR3 loop spans 12 amino acids. Germline V gene data show CDR1 as ENHRY and CDR2 as SYGVKD. The V gene lost 4 bases and the J gene lost 4 bases, with 7 bases spanning the gap. The CDR3 is CAISAGGTEAFF. Written as DNA, the CDR3 is TGTGCCATCAGTGCGGGGGGCACTGAAGCTTTCTTT.

The sample holds a few counts of this clone. The chain links TRBV7-9 to TRBJ2-7; D unclear. Trimming shortened V by 1 base and J by 6 bases, and 16 bases separated the two germline ends. CDR1 SEHNR and CDR2 FQNEAQ come from the germline V gene (reference sequence). This CDR3 has 15 amino acids. The CDR3 nucleotides read TGTGCCAGCAGCTTAGTAGGTCGCGGAGATAGCGAGCAGTACTTC. This gives the protein CASSLVGRGDSEQYF.

The rearrangement uses TRBV27 and TRBJ2-6, with D possibly being TRBD2 (5 bases). CDR1 and CDR2 from the germline V gene are MNHEY and SMNVEV (reference sequence). This CDR3 is built from 15 residues. Trimming pared 2 bases from V and 0 bases from J, leaving 5 bases between. For the CDR3, the DNA is TGTGCCAGCAGTTTAGGGAGCTCTGGGGCCAACGTCCTGACTTTC. As protein: CASSLGSSGANVLTF.

This clone was observed a single time. CDR3 in amino acids: CASALGTSPYNEQFF. CDR3 bases: TGTGCCAGTGCGTTGGGGACTAGCCCTTACAATGAGCAGTTCTTC. The chain is built from TRBV19 and TRBJ2-1; 9 bases fit TRBD2. Trimming took 8 bases from V and 4 from J; bases not matched to a gene: 9. Germline V CDR1 and CDR2: LNHDA, SQIVND (reference sequence). The CDR3 has 15 amino acids.

The chain uses TRBV6-1 and TRBJ1-5, with D possibly being TRBD1 (6 bases). Germline V gene data show CDR1 as MNHNS and CDR2 as SASEGT. Trimming removed 6 bases at V and 1 base at J, with 13 bases between. This CDR3 contains 15 residues. The CDR3 loop is CASSSRTASNQPQHF. CDR3 bases: TGTGCCAGCAGCAGTAGGACAGCCAGCAATCAGCCCCAGCATTTT.